This T cell receptor (beta chain) was identified in a study of OX40 agonist ivuxolimab in advanced cancers. The repertoire was sequenced with immunoSEQ multiplex PCR; TCRdb's copy has only in-frame clones and lacks some. The profile shows tens of thousands of clones, around 85% of them singletons. The CDR3 runs to 14 residues. The germline CDR1 and CDR2 sequences are SNHLY and FYNNEI. V was pared by 5 bases and J by 4 bases, with 6 bases of the junction left unmatched. Blood was sampled at baseline, cycle 4 day 1, and cycle 7 day 1. The clonotype was recovered from an adult with an advanced solid tumor such as melanoma, head and neck, liver or kidney cancer. The chain combines TRBV2 with TRBJ2-7; TRBD1 agrees at 9 bases. Source: CD4+ or CD8+ T cells sorted from blood, taken in a trial of the OX40 agonist ivuxolimab. CDR3 protein: CASSTGQGGYEQYF. For the CDR3, the DNA is TGTGCCAGCAGTACGGGACAGGGTGGGTACGAGCAGTACTTC.